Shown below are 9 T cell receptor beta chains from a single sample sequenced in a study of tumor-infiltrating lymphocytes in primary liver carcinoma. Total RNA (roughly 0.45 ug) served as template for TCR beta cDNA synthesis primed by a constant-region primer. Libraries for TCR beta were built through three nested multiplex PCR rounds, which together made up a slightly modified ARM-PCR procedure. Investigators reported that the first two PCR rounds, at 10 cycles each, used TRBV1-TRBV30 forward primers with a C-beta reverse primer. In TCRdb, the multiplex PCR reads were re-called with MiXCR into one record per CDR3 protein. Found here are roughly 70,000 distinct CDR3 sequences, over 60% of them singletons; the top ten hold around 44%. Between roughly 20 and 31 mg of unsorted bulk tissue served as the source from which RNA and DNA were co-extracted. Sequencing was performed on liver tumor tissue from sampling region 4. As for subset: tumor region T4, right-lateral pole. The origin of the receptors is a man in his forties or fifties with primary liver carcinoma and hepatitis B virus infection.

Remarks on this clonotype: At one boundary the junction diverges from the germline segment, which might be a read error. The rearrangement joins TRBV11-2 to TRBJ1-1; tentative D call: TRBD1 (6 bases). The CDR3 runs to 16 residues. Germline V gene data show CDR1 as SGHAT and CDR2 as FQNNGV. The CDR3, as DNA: TGTGCCAGCAGCCGAGGTAGGGCAGGGGTCTTCACCGATGCTTTCTTC. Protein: CASSRGRAGVFTDAFF.

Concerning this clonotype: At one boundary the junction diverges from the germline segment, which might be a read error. In DNA form, the CDR3 reads TGCGCCAGCAGCTTAGATGGGCGACTCAGCGGGACCCTTTACAGTGAGCAGTTCTTC. This translates into CASSLDGRLSGTLYSEQFF. The gene calls are TRBV11-2 and TRBJ2-1; TRBD2 aligns across 7 bases. This CDR3 is 19 amino acids long. Germline V gene sequence: CDR1 SGHAT, CDR2 FQNNGV. The full variable domain, rest sourced from reference TRBV11-2 and TRBJ2-1, is EAGVAQSPRYKIIEKRQSVAFWCNPISGHATLYWYQQILGQGPKLLIQFQNNGVVDDSQLPKDRFSAERLKGVDSTLKIQPAKLEDSAVYLCASSLDGRLSGTLYSEQFFGPGTRLTVL.

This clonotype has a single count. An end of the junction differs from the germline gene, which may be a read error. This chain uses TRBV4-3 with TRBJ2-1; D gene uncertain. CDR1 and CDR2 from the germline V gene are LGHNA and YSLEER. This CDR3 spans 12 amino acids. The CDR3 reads CTSNQESSEQFF. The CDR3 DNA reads TGCACCAGCAACCAAGAGTCTTCTGAGCAGTTCTTC.

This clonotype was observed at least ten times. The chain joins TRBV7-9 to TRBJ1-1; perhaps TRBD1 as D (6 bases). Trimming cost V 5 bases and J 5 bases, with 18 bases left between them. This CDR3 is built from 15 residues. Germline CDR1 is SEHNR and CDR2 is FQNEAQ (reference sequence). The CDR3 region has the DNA TGTGCCAGCAGCGCCAACAGGGCTGGGGTGACTGAAGCTTTCTTT. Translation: CASSANRAGVTEAFF.

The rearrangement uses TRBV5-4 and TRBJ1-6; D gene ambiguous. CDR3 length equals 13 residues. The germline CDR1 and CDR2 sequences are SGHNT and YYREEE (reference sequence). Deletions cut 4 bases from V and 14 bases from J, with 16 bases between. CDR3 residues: CASSIEQERALHF. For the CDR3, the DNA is TGTGCCAGCAGCATAGAGCAGGAGAGGGCCCTCCACTTT. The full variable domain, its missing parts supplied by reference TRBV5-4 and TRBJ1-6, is ETGVTQSPTHLIKTRGQQVTLRCSSQSGHNTVSWYQQALGQGPQFIFQYYREEENGRGNFPPRFSGLQFPNYSSELNVNALELDDSALYLCASSIEQERALHFGNGTRLTVT.

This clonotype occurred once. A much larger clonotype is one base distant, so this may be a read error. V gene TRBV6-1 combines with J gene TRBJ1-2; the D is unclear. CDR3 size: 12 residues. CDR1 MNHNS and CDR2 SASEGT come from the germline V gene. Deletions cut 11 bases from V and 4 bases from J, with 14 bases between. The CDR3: CAGLAGAYGYTF. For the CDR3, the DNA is TGTGCCGGACTGGCAGGCGCCTATGGCTACACCTTC.

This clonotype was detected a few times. In nucleotides, the CDR3 is TGTGCCATCTCCCTCGCGGAGAACTACGAGCAGTACTTC. It encodes CAISLAENYEQYF. The rearrangement joins TRBV10-3 to TRBJ2-7; no clear D. The CDR3 runs to 13 residues. Germline CDR1 is ENHRY and CDR2 is SYGVKD. Trimming left V 8 bases short and J 3 bases short, with 14 bases between.

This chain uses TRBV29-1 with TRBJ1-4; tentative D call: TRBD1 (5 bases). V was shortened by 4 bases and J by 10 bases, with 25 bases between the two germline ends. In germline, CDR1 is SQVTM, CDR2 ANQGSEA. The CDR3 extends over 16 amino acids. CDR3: CSVGYRQWDPGGKLFF. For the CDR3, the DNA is TGCAGCGTTGGTTACAGACAATGGGACCCTGGGGGAAAACTGTTTTTT.

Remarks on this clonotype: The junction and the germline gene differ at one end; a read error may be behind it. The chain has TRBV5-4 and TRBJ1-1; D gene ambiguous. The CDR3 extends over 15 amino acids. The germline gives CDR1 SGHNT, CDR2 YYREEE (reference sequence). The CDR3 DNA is TGTGCCAGCAGCCCCCCTGCTGGGGATAACACTGAATCTTTCTTT. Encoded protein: CASSPPAGDNTESFF.